Listed below are T cell receptor beta chains from one sample, sequenced in a study of blood T cell repertoires in COVID-19. Assay: immunoSEQ multiplex PCR; the TCRdb copy retains only in-frame clones and omits some. The table shows some 130,000 clones, with approximately 84% occurring only once. The sequenced sample consisted of peripheral blood. Receptor source: a man between 65 and 85 years old with acute or convalescent COVID-19. CDR3s include the opening cysteine and the closing phenylalanine or tryptophan. A D gene is named only where the DNA matches it firmly. Clone size is given for some rows only: seen once, a few or many times, or a class if the clone is expanded.

J	size	D	V	DNA	CDR3
TRBJ2-2	NA	NA	TRBV19	TGTGCCAGTAGCCAGCACGGGGTCTACGCGAACACCGGGGAGCTGTTTTTT	CASSQHGVYANTGELFF
TRBJ1-2	NA	NA	TRBV5-1	TGCGCCAGCAGGAAGGGAGACAGGCCCTTTAACTATGGCTACACCTTC	CASRKGDRPFNYGYTF
TRBJ2-6	NA	NA	TRBV11-2	TGTGCCAGCAGCTTATTTAGGGGATCTGGGGCCAACGTCCTGACTTTC	CASSLFRGSGANVLTF
TRBJ2-7	NA	NA	TRBV5-1	TGCGCCAGCAGTTCGCGAGGTATATCCTACGAGCAGTACTTC	CASSSRGISYEQYF
TRBJ2-2	NA	TRBD1	TRBV6-5	TGTGCCAGTAGGGGGCTGCCGAACACCGGGGAGCTGTTTTTT	CASRGLPNTGELFF
TRBJ2-5	NA	NA	TRBV6-1	TGTGCCAGCAGTGAAAGGCTAGCTGGGACCCAGTACTTC	CASSERLAGTQYF
TRBJ1-3	NA	NA	TRBV3-1/TRBV3-2	TGTGCCAGCAGCCAAGATGTTCTACCAGCGGGGTTGAGGAACACCATATATTTT	CASSQDVLPAGLRNTIYF
TRBJ2-5	NA	TRBD1	TRBV27	TGTGCCAGCAGACGGGACAGTCATAGGGGAGAGACCCAGTACTTC	CASRRDSHRGETQYF
TRBJ2-2	NA	NA	TRBV15	TGTGCCACCAGCAGAGAACAGGTTACCGGGGAGCTGTTTTTT	CATSREQVTGELFF
TRBJ1-1	NA	TRBD1	TRBV19	TGTGCCAGTAGTACCCCCCTCGGGACAGGGGATTTAAACACTGAAGCTTTCTTT	CASSTPLGTGDLNTEAFF
TRBJ1-6	NA	NA	TRBV19	TGTGCCACTTCGGAGATAGGGGATTCACCCCTCCACTTT	CATSEIGDSPLHF
TRBJ1-4	NA	NA	TRBV6-5	TGTGCCAGCAGTTCAAGACAGAGTATAAATGAAAAACTGTTTTTT	CASSSRQSINEKLFF
TRBJ2-3	NA	TRBD1	TRBV18	TGTGCCAGCTCACCACTTCAACCGGGACAGGGGACCACAGATACGCAGTATTTT	CASSPLQPGQGTTDTQYF
TRBJ1-5	NA	NA	TRBV18	TGTGCCAGCTCGTCACAGGGCAATCAGCCCCAGCATTTT	CASSSQGNQPQHF
TRBJ1-6	NA	NA	TRBV3-1/TRBV3-2	TGTGCCAGCAGCCGATACGACAGTGGTCCCCTCCACTTT	CASSRYDSGPLHF
TRBJ1-3	NA	TRBD1	TRBV2	TGTGCCTTCCCGGGGGACAGGGATGGAAACACCATATATTTT	CAFPGDRDGNTIYF
TRBJ1-4	few	TRBD1	TRBV3-1/TRBV3-2	TGTGCCAGCAGCCAGAATCAGGGGGCTGACGAAAAACTGTTTTTT	CASSQNQGADEKLFF
TRBJ2-1	NA	NA	TRBV7-2	TGTGCCAGCAGCTTAGGACAGCCCTCCTACAATGAGCAGTTCTTC	CASSLGQPSYNEQFF
TRBJ1-3	NA	TRBD1	TRBV7-9	TGTGCCAGCAGCCGTGGGACAGCTGGAAACACCATATATTTT	CASSRGTAGNTIYF
TRBJ1-5	many	NA	TRBV4-2	TGTGCCAGCAGCCAAGATCGGGGGGCTGGGCAGCCCCAGCATTTT	CASSQDRGAGQPQHF
TRBJ2-2	NA	NA	TRBV2	TGTGCCAGCAGCCCCGACAGGCGTACGAGGGAGCTGTTTTTT	CASSPDRRTRELFF
TRBJ2-3	NA	TRBD2	TRBV27	TGTGCCAGCAGTTTAATCCGGGGGGTCACAGATACGCAGTATTTT	CASSLIRGVTDTQYF
TRBJ1-4	NA	TRBD1	TRBV2	TGTGCCAGGCGTCAAGAGGGGGACAGCAGGGAAAAACTGTTTTTT	CARRQEGDSREKLFF
TRBJ2-3	NA	TRBD2	TRBV28	TGTGCCAGCAGTGGTGGACTAGCGGGGGCTTGGGATACGCAGTATTTT	CASSGGLAGAWDTQYF
TRBJ2-4	few	NA	TRBV3-1/TRBV3-2	TGTGCCAGCAGCCTTTACCCCGGGACTGAAAACATTCAGTACTTC	CASSLYPGTENIQYF
TRBJ2-3	few	TRBD1	TRBV10-3	TGTGCCATCAGAGACAGGGGGCCCACAGATACGCAGTATTTT	CAIRDRGPTDTQYF
TRBJ2-6	few	NA	TRBV9	TGTGCCAGCAGCTCGAGGCGGGGCACCGGGGCCAACGTCCTGACTTTC	CASSSRRGTGANVLTF
TRBJ2-1	once	TRBD2	TRBV28	TGTGCCAGCAGTTCCGGGACTAGCGGGCGGATCTCCTACAATGAGCAGTTCTTC	CASSSGTSGRISYNEQFF
TRBJ2-1	NA	NA	TRBV12-3/TRBV12-4	TGTGCCAGCATCGAGAACGTACGCAATGAGCAGTTCTTC	CASIENVRNEQFF
TRBJ1-5	NA	TRBD1	TRBV5-8	TGTGCCAGCAGCTCGGGACAGAACCAGAATCAGCCCCAGCATTTT	CASSSGQNQNQPQHF
TRBJ1-4	few	NA	TRBV10-2	TGCGCCAGCAGTTCCAACAGGGCACTTAATGAAAAACTGTTTTTT	CASSSNRALNEKLFF
TRBJ1-5	few	TRBD1	TRBV2	TGTGCCAGCAGTGAGATGGGACAGGTCAATCAGCCCCAGCATTTT	CASSEMGQVNQPQHF
TRBJ2-2	NA	NA	TRBV7-2	TGTGCCAGCAGCTTACAGCAGGGGGGTCCCGGGGAGCTGTTTTTT	CASSLQQGGPGELFF
TRBJ1-1	NA	NA	TRBV7-3	TGTGCCAGCAGCTTCCGGGACACGGAATACACTGAAGCTTTCTTT	CASSFRDTEYTEAFF
TRBJ1-4	NA	TRBD1	TRBV12-5	TGTGCTAGTGGTTTGGCCCTGGTGGTGGACAGGCGTAATGAAAAACTGTTTTTT	CASGLALVVDRRNEKLFF
TRBJ1-5	once	NA	TRBV9	TGTGCCAGCAGCGTAGATCCAGGGATAAATCAGCCCCAGCATTTT	CASSVDPGINQPQHF
TRBJ1-3	few	NA	TRBV4-2	TGTGCCAGCAGCCCCGACAGTGTCAGAAACACCATATATTTT	CASSPDSVRNTIYF
TRBJ1-2	NA	NA	TRBV11-2	TGTGCCAGCAGCTTAGGCCAGGGTGGCTCTGGCTACACCTTC	CASSLGQGGSGYTF
TRBJ1-3	NA	NA	TRBV5-8	TGTGCCAGCAGCTCAGGTAGCTCTGGAAACACCATATATTTT	CASSSGSSGNTIYF
TRBJ2-7	NA	NA	TRBV6-5	TGTGCCACCCAAGCAGGGGCCTCCTACGAGCAGTACTTC	CATQAGASYEQYF